This T cell receptor beta chain was sequenced in a study of T cells after yellow fever vaccination. General study points: Reappearance after the booster was observed for most primary-vaccination clones (roughly 97% CD4, over 70% CD8).

Trimming cost V 2 bases and J 0 bases, with 8 bases left between them. The CDR3 length is 15 residues. Germline CDR1 reads MNHEY; CDR2 reads SVGEGT. Details on this clonotype: Its matching antigen is unknown.

Template-switching 5'RACE yielded the TCR cDNA; a universal primer site and UMIs were added in the process. TCRdb analysed the 5' RACE reads with MiXCR anew, one entry per CDR3 protein. The sample carries approximately 510,000 distinct CDR3 sequences, 21% recorded once. Sample: PBMCs, taken about 20 days after the first yellow fever vaccination. The clonotype comes from a man aged 18 to 29 who received the YFV17D yellow fever vaccine. The V and J genes are TRBV6-2 or TRBV6-3 and TRBJ1-3; D may be TRBD1 (5 bases). CDR3 protein: CASSYGAFSGNTIYF. Here the CDR3 DNA reads TGTGCCAGCAGTTACGGGGCCTTCTCTGGAAACACCATATATTTT.